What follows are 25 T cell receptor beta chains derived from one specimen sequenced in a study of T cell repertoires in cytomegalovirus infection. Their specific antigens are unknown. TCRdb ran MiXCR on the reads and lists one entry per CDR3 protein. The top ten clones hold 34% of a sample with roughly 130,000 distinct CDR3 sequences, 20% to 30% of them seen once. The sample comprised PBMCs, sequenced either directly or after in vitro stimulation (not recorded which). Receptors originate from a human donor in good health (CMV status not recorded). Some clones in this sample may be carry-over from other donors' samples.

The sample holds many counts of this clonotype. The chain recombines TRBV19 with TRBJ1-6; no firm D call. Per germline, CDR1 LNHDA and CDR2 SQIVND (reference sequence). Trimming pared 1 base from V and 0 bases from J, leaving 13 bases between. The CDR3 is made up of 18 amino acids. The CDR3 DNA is TGTGCCAGTAGTATAGGCGACCCGAAGAGCTCCTATAATTCACCCCTCCACTTT. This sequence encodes CASSIGDPKSSYNSPLHF.

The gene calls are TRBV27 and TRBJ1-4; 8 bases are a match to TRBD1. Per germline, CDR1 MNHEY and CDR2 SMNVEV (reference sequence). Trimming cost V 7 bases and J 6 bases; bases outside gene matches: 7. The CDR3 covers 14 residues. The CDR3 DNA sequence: TGTGCCAGCATCACAGGGGGGAGGGATGAAAAACTGTTTTTT. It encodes CASITGGRDEKLFF.

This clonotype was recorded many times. CDR3: CASRLFGTQYF. CDR3 in DNA: TGTGCCAGCAGGTTATTCGGGACCCAGTACTTC. The gene calls are TRBV12-3 or TRBV12-4 and TRBJ2-5; D is unresolved. V lost 6 bases, J lost 7 bases, and 9 bases lay in between. There are 11 residues in the CDR3.

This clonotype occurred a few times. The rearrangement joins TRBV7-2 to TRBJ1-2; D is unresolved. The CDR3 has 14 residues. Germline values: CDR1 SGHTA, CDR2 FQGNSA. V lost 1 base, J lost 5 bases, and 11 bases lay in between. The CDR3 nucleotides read TGTGCCAGCAGCTTAGATACGGGCGGGTATGGCTACACCTTC. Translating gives CASSLDTGGYGYTF.

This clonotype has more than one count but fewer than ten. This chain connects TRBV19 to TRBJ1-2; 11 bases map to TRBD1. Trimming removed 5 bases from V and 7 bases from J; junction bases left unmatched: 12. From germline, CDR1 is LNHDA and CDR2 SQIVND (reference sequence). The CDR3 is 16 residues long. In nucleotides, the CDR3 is TGTGCCAGTAGTCCTTGGACAGGGGGCGAAACTGGTGGCTACACCTTC. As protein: CASSPWTGGETGGYTF.

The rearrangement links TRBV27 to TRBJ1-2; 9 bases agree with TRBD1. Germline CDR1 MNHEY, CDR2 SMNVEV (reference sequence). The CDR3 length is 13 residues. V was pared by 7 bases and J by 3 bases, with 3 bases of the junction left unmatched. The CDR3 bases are TGTGCCAGCACCGACAGGGGGGACTATGGCTACACCTTC. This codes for CASTDRGDYGYTF.

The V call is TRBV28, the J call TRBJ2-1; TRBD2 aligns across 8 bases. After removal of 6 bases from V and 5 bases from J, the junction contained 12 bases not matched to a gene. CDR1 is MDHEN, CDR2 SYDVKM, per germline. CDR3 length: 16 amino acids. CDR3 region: CASSTFSAGVHNEQFF. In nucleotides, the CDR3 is TGTGCCAGCAGCACCTTCTCAGCGGGAGTCCACAATGAGCAGTTCTTC. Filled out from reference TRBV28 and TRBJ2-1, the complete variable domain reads DVKVTQSSRYLVKRTGEKVFLECVQDMDHENMFWYRQDPGLGLRLIYFSYDVKMKEKGDIPEGYSVSREKKERFSLILESASTNQTSMYLCASSTFSAGVHNEQFFGPGTRLTVL.

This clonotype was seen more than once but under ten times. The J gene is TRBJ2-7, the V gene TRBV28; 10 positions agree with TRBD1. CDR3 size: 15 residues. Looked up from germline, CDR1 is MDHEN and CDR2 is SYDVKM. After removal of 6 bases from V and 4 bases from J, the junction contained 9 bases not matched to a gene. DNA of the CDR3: TGTGCCAGCAGCCTAGTTGGGACAGGGGTTTACGAGCAGTACTTC. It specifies CASSLVGTGVYEQYF.

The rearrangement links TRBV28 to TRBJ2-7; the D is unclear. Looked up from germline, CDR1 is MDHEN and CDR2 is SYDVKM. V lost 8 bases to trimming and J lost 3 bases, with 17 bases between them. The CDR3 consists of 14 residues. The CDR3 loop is CASSSHELLYEQYF. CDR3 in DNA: TGTGCCAGCTCCTCCCACGAACTCCTCTACGAGCAGTACTTC.

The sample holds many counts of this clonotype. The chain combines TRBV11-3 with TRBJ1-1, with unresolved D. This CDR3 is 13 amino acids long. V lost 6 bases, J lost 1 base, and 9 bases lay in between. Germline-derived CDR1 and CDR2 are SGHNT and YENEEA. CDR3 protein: CASSLNRNTEAFF. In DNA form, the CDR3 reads TGTGCCAGCAGTCTAAATAGGAACACTGAAGCTTTCTTT.

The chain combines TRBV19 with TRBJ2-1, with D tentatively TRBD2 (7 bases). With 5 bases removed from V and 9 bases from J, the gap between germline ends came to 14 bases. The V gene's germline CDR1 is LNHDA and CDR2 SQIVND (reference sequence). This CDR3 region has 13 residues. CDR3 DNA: TGTGCCAGTAGTGGGACGGCGGGGGCTGAGCAGTTCTTC. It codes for CASSGTAGAEQFF. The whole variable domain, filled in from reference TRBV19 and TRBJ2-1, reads DGGITQSPKYLFRKEGQNVTLSCEQNLNHDAMYWYRQDPGQGLRLIYYSQIVNDFQKGDIAEGYSVSREKKESFPLTVTSAQKNPTAFYLCASSGTAGAEQFFGPGTRLTVL.

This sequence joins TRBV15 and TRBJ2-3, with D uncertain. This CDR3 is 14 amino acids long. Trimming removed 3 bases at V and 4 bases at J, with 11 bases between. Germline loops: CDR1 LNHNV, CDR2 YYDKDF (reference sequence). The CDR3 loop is CATSRSYPPDTQYF. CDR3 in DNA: TGTGCCACCAGCAGGTCTTACCCGCCAGATACGCAGTATTTT.

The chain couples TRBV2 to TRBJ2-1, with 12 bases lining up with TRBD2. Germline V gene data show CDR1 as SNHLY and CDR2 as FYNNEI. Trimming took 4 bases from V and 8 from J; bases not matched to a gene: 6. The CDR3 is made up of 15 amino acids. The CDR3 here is CASSVVTSGSHEQFF. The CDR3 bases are TGTGCCAGCAGTGTAGTGACTAGCGGGAGTCATGAGCAGTTCTTC.

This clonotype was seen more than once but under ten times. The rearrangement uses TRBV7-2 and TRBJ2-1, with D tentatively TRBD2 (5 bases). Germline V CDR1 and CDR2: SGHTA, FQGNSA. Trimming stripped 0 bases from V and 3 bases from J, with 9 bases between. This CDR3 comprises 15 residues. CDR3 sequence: CASSLAGSDYNEQFF. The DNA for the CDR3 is TGTGCCAGCAGCTTAGCTGGTAGCGACTACAATGAGCAGTTCTTC.

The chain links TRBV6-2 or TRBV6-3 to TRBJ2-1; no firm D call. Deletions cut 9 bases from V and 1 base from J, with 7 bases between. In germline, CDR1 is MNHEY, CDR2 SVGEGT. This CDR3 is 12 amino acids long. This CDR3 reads CASGRSYNEQFF. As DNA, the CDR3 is TGTGCCAGTGGAAGGTCCTACAATGAGCAGTTCTTC.

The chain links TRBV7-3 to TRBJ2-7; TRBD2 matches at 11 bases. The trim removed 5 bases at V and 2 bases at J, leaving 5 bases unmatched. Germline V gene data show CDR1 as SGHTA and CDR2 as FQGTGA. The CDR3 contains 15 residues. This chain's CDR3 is CASSLAGGHTYEQYF. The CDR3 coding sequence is TGTGCCAGCAGCCTAGCGGGAGGCCATACCTACGAGCAGTACTTC.

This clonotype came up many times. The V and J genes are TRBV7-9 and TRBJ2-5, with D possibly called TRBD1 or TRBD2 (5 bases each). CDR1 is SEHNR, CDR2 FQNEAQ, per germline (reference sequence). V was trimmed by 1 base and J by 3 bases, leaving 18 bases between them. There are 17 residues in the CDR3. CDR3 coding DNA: TGTGCCAGCAGCTTAGAAGGCTGGGGACGACAGAAAGAGACCCAGTACTTC. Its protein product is CASSLEGWGRQKETQYF.

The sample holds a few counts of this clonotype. The CDR3 is CASNRDRGEKLFF. The CDR3 coding sequence is TGTGCCTCGAACCGGGACAGGGGGGAAAAACTGTTTTTT. The rearrangement uses TRBV10-3 and TRBJ1-4; 11 bases map to TRBD1. The V segment lost 11 bases and the J segment 8 bases; nucleotides outside the gene matches: 7. Looked up from germline, CDR1 is ENHRY and CDR2 is SYGVKD. This CDR3 spans 13 amino acids.

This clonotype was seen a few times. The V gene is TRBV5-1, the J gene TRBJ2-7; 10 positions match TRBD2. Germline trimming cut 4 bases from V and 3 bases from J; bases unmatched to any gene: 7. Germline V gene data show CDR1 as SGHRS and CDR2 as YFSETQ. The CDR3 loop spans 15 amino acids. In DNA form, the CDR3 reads TGCGCCAGCAGCCGAGGCCTAGCGGGAGACTACGAGCAGTACGTC. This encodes CASSRGLAGDYEQYV.

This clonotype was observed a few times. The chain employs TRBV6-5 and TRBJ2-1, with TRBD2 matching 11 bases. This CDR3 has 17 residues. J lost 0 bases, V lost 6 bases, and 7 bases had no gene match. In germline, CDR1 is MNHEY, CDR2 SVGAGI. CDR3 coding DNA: TGTGCCAGCAGCCGGACTAGCGGGCCTAGCTCCTACAATGAGCAGTTCTTC. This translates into CASSRTSGPSSYNEQFF.

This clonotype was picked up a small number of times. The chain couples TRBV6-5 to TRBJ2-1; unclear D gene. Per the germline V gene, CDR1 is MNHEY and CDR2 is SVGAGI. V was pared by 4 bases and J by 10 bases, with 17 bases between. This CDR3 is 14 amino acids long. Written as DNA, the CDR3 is TGTGCCAGCAGTTTACCCTCCTTATCTGGGGAGCAGTTCTTC. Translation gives CASSLPSLSGEQFF.

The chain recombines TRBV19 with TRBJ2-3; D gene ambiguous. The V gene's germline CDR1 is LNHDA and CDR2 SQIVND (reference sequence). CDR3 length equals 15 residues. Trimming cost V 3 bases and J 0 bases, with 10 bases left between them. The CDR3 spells CASSIHEASTDTQYF. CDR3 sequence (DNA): TGTGCCAGTAGTATTCATGAGGCCAGCACAGATACGCAGTATTTT. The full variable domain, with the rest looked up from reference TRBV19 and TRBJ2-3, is DGGITQSPKYLFRKEGQNVTLSCEQNLNHDAMYWYRQDPGQGLRLIYYSQIVNDFQKGDIAEGYSVSREKKESFPLTVTSAQKNPTAFYLCASSIHEASTDTQYFGPGTRLTVL.

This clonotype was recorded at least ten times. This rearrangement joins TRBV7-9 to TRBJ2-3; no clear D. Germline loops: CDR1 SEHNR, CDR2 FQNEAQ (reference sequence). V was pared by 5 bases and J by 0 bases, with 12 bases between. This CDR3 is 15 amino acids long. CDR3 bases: TGTGCCAGCAGCGGAGAAGCAAATAGCACAGATACGCAGTATTTT. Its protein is CASSGEANSTDTQYF.

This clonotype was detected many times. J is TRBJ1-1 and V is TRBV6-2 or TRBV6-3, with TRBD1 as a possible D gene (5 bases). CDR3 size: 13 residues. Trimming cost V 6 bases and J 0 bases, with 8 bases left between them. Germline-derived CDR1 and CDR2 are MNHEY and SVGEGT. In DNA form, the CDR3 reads TGTGCCAGCAGCCGGGGCATGAACACTGAAGCTTTCTTT. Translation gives CASSRGMNTEAFF.

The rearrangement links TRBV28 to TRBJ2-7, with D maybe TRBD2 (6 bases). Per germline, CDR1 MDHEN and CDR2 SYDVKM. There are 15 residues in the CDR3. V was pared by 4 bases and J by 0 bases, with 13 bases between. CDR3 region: CASSSGTSNSYEQYF. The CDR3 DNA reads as TGTGCCAGCAGTTCAGGGACTTCTAACTCCTACGAGCAGTACTTC.